This entry is about one TCR beta chain. The data originate from a study of blood T cell repertoires in COVID-19. The CDR3 is 16 amino acids. Germline CDR1 is SGHTA and CDR2 is FQGNSA. The ends lost 1 base at V and 7 bases at J; junction bases unmatched: 10. Per the original data handling: Estimation of nucleated cell counts was performed using reference gene primer amplification. Sequencing was performed with immunoSEQ multiplex PCR; in TCRdb, only in-frame clones are kept and a portion is missing. V, J and clone size derive from that table, while D and trimming were established from the DNA sequence. The sample has fewer than 250,000 clones, approximately 90% seen once.

The sequenced sample consisted of peripheral blood. The clonotype originates from a human donor in a cohort sampled during active COVID-19. V is TRBV7-2 and J is TRBJ2-7; 10 bases are shared with TRBD2. The CDR3 protein is CASSLDSGGTVVEQYF. DNA of the CDR3: TGTGCCAGCAGCTTAGATAGCGGGGGGACCGTAGTAGAGCAGTACTTC.